This T cell receptor (beta chain) was obtained from a study of T cell changes during pregnancy in multiple sclerosis (dated by TCRdb to about 2019). Regarding the complete study: The study examined how the T cell repertoire changed over the course of pregnancy in women with multiple sclerosis.

Sequences SGHNT (CDR1) and YENEEA (CDR2) are obtained from the germline V gene. The CDR3, from cysteine to phenylalanine, totals 11 residues. The entry retains the CDR3 DNA only, 33 bases that are in frame from base 1. V and J are truncated by 5 bases and 13 bases respectively, leaving an intervening sequence of 14 bases. Library generation was performed with the immunoSEQ multiplex PCR assay. In its TCRdb copy, this immuneACCESS table keeps in-frame sequences only and misses some clones. Where compared with another copy, unresolved V genes explain less than half of these, and the others have no known cause. In all, the sample holds about 36,000 clones, and around 90% of those were seen once. The leading ten clones occupy 0.5% to 0.65% of the sample. Details on this clone: Which antigen it targets is not known. Qualities for individual bases were not recorded, and no much larger clone is one base off.

Sequences were derived from CD4+ T cells from peripheral blood mononuclear cells, sampled in the first trimester of pregnancy. The origin of this receptor is a female donor with multiple sclerosis, enrolled in a pregnancy study. This chain is built from TRBV11-3 and TRBJ2-5; perhaps TRBD1 is the D gene, with 6 bases matching. Here is the DNA: TGTGCCAGCAGCCCACAGGGCTCCAGGTACTTC. This codes for CASSPQGSRYF.